One and the same sample provided the 14 T cell receptor beta chains below, sequenced in a study of blood T cell repertoires in COVID-19. Repertoires were generated with immunoSEQ multiplex PCR, while TCRdb's copy carries only in-frame clones and drops some. The repertoire holds more than 95,000 clones, with 75% to 85% as singletons. The sequenced sample consisted of peripheral blood. The source of these receptors is a man in his fifties or sixties with acute or convalescent COVID-19.

The CDR3 nucleotides are TGTGCCAGCAGTCCCGCCGGGACAGGGGACGAAAAACTGTTTTTT. Protein: CASSPAGTGDEKLFF. The genes are TRBV28 and TRBJ1-4, with 10 bases matching TRBD1. This CDR3 is built from 15 residues. V was pared by 5 bases and J by 8 bases, with 8 bases of the junction left unmatched. The germline CDR1 and CDR2 sequences are MDHEN and SYDVKM.

The V call is TRBV6-5, the J call TRBJ2-3, with 11 bases fitting TRBD2. The CDR3 is 16 residues long. Unmatched junction bases numbered 7, after V lost 4 bases and J lost 4 bases. Germline V gene lookup returns CDR1 MNHEY and CDR2 SVGAGI. Here the CDR3 reads CASSLTSGTSADTQYF. The CDR3 nucleotides read TGTGCCAGCAGTTTGACTAGCGGGACGAGCGCAGATACGCAGTATTTT.

This clone appeared a single time. As DNA, the CDR3 is TGTGCCAGCAGTCCGCGGACAGGGTCGACCGGCTACACCTTC. Translated: CASSPRTGSTGYTF. J is TRBJ1-2 and V is TRBV27, with 8 positions matching TRBD1. The CDR3 consists of 14 residues. V was clipped by 5 bases and J by 8 bases; unmatched bases: 10. CDR1 MNHEY and CDR2 SMNVEV come from the germline V gene (reference sequence).

This clone was seen more than once but under ten times. This chain connects TRBV1 to TRBJ2-1; the table's D call, TRBD2, has no DNA check behind it. TRBV1 is noted as a pseudogene. The CDR3 extends over 14 amino acids. For the CDR3, the DNA is TGCACCAGCAGACATACTAGCGGGGAAGATGAGCAGTTCTTC. It translates to CTSRHTSGEDEQFF.

V and J are TRBV30 and TRBJ1-4, with TRBD1 as a possible D gene (5 bases). This CDR3 comprises 13 residues. Germline values: CDR1 GTSNPN, CDR2 SVGIG (reference sequence). V shed 5 bases and J shed 7 bases, with 14 bases lying between them. The CDR3 sequence is CAWAQERGEKLFF. The DNA for the CDR3 is TGTGCCTGGGCACAGGAAAGGGGTGAAAAACTGTTTTTT. The full variable domain, with the rest looked up from reference TRBV30 and TRBJ1-4, is SQTIHQWPATLVQPVGSPLSLECTVEGTSNPNLYWYRQAAGRGLQLLFYSVGIGQISSEVPQNLSASRPQDRQFILSSKKLLLSDSGFYLCAWAQERGEKLFFGSGTQLSVL.

The chain combines TRBV14 with TRBJ2-5, with D possibly being TRBD2 (6 bases). V dropped 4 bases and J dropped 11 bases, with 17 bases sitting between them. Germline loops: CDR1 SGHDN, CDR2 FVKESK. The CDR3 spans 13 residues. The CDR3 nucleotides read TGTGCCAGCAGCCTTTTTAGCGGTGAGAGTCAGTACTTC. Translating gives CASSLFSGESQYF.

J is TRBJ1-1 and V is TRBV30, with D possibly TRBD1 on 6 matching bases. The V end was cut by 5 bases, the J end by 0 bases, with 7 bases between. There are 12 residues in the CDR3. CDR1 is GTSNPN and CDR2 is SVGIG in the germline V gene (reference sequence). The DNA for the CDR3 is TGTGCCTGGGGACAGTTGAACACTGAAGCTTTCTTT. Translated, it gives CAWGQLNTEAFF.

J is TRBJ1-5 and V is TRBV9; D gene uncertain. Germline V CDR1 and CDR2: SGDLS, YYNGEE. The CDR3 sequence is 14 residues long. The ends were cut back, 0 bases at V and 8 bases at J, with 12 bases in the middle. The CDR3 loop is CASSVDDMTEPQHF. CDR3 DNA: TGTGCCAGCAGCGTAGACGACATGACGGAGCCCCAGCATTTT.

The rearrangement joins TRBV5-6 to TRBJ1-1; TRBD1 might be the D (5 bases). Trimming removed 4 bases from V and 4 bases from J, with 11 bases in between. Per germline, CDR1 SGHDT and CDR2 YYEEEE. This CDR3 contains 13 residues. For the CDR3, the DNA is TGTGCCAGCAGCCCCGGGACTATCACTGAAGCTTTCTTT. Its protein product is CASSPGTITEAFF. The full variable domain, with the rest looked up from reference TRBV5-6 and TRBJ1-1, is DAGVTQSPTHLIKTRGQQVTLRCSPKSGHDTVSWYQQALGQGPQFIFQYYEEEERQRGNFPDRFSGHQFPNYSSELNVNALLLGDSALYLCASSPGTITEAFFGQGTRLTVV.

The table lists this clone with a count of one. The chain employs TRBV12-3 or TRBV12-4 and TRBJ1-4; unclear D gene. The CDR3 is made up of 12 amino acids. V was pared by 3 bases and J by 7 bases, with 6 bases between. The CDR3 protein is CASSFALEKLFF. CDR3 nucleotide sequence: TGTGCCAGCAGTTTTGCGCTTGAAAAACTGTTTTTT.

V usage is TRBV3-1 (or the pseudogene TRBV3-2) and J usage is TRBJ2-7, with 14 positions matching TRBD2. Germline V lookup: CDR1 LGHDT, CDR2 YNNKEL (reference sequence). The V gene end was trimmed by 4 bases and the J gene end by 6 bases; junction bases not matched to a gene: 11. The CDR3 has 17 residues. CDR3 nucleotide sequence: TGTGCCAGCAGCCGGGGACTAGCGGGAGCCGGGGCTATCGAGCAGTACTTC. This gives the protein CASSRGLAGAGAIEQYF.

The chain couples TRBV7-9 to TRBJ1-2; no clear D. V lost 5 bases and J lost 7, with 23 bases in between. This CDR3 region has 16 residues. Germline values: CDR1 SEHNR, CDR2 FQNEAQ (reference sequence). The CDR3 DNA reads as TGTGCCAGCAGCAAAGACTACAAACTAGCCGGAGGTGGCTACACCTTC. It specifies CASSKDYKLAGGGYTF.

This clone was seen a few times. This chain connects TRBV7-2 to TRBJ2-4; D might be TRBD2 (5 bases). From germline, CDR1 is SGHTA and CDR2 FQGNSA. Trimming took off 5 bases at V and 0 bases at J, with 11 bases between the two ends. The CDR3 spans 15 residues. CDR3 residues: CASSVDFIAKNIQYF. In nucleotides, the CDR3 is TGTGCCAGCAGCGTGGACTTCATAGCCAAAAACATTCAGTACTTC.

The chain employs TRBV7-3 and TRBJ2-3; the D gene is possibly TRBD2 (7 bases). The CDR3 runs to 17 residues. Trimming took off 5 bases at V and 2 bases at J, with 20 bases between the two ends. Germline V gene sequence: CDR1 SGHTA, CDR2 FQGTGA. DNA for the CDR3: TGTGCCAGCAGCCCACAGGGTAATAGCGGGCCCACAGATACGCAGTATTTT. It encodes CASSPQGNSGPTDTQYF.